What follows are 10 T cell receptor beta chains derived from one specimen sequenced in a study of cytomegalovirus exposure and HLA in healthy donors. Vbeta (60) and Jbeta (13) primers were used in the PCR. Clones were sequenced by immunoSEQ multiplex PCR, and TCRdb holds only the in-frame ones, with some missing. The data show roughly 120,000 clones, roughly 73% seen once. Source material: PBMCs. The receptors come from a man in his 60s in good health and CMV-seropositive.

V and J are TRBV4-2 and TRBJ2-1; 8 nucleotides agree with TRBD2. Germline CDR1 reads LGHNA; CDR2 reads YNFKEQ. The CDR3 contains 14 residues. V dropped 2 bases and J dropped 7; count of bases not matched to a gene: 4. CDR3: CASSQPGLGNEQFF. As DNA, the CDR3 is TGTGCCAGCAGCCAACCGGGACTAGGTAATGAGCAGTTCTTC.

The CDR3 DNA reads TGTGCCAGCAGTTACGGGACGGAGGGCCTCGAGCAGTACTTC. It codes for CASSYGTEGLEQYF. This sequence joins TRBV6-5 and TRBJ2-7, with a tentative D call TRBD2 (6 bases). Germline V CDR1 and CDR2: MNHEY, SVGAGI. The CDR3 loop spans 14 amino acids. Trimming cost V 2 bases and J 6 bases, with 14 bases left between them.

This clone was counted between two and nine times. The gene calls are TRBV28 and TRBJ1-6; 8 nucleotides match TRBD1. Germline CDR1 and CDR2: MDHEN and SYDVKM. V shed 6 bases and J 11 bases; nucleotides not matched to a gene: 9. The CDR3 length is 14 residues. DNA for the CDR3: TGTGCCAGCAGGGGGACAGGTCCTTGGGCACCCCTCCACTTT. Translated, it gives CASRGTGPWAPLHF. Full variable domain (missing parts from reference TRBV28 and TRBJ1-6): DVKVTQSSRYLVKRTGEKVFLECVQDMDHENMFWYRQDPGLGLRLIYFSYDVKMKEKGDIPEGYSVSREKKERFSLILESASTNQTSMYLCASRGTGPWAPLHFGNGTRLTVT.

The chain combines TRBV29-1 with TRBJ1-1; D is possibly TRBD1 (5 bases). Per the germline V gene, CDR1 is SQVTM and CDR2 is ANQGSEA. Trimming left V 6 bases short and J 0 bases short, with 11 bases between. The length of the CDR3 is 13 residues. CDR3 in amino acids: CSVLTTVNTEAFF. The CDR3 DNA sequence: TGCAGCGTACTAACGACAGTGAACACTGAAGCTTTCTTT.

The CDR3 reads CASSTRQTAEPQHF. In DNA form, the CDR3 reads TGTGCCAGTAGTACTCGACAGACCGCGGAACCCCAGCATTTT. The chain uses TRBV19 and TRBJ1-5; TRBD1 is a possible D gene (5 bases). V lost 4 bases, J lost 10 bases, and 17 bases lay in between. The CDR3 has 14 amino acids. Germline CDR1 reads LNHDA; CDR2 reads SQIVND (reference sequence).

V usage is TRBV19 and J usage is TRBJ1-2, with 8 bases aligning to TRBD1. J lost 2 bases, V lost 3 bases, and 8 bases had no gene match. The CDR3 totals 16 residues. The germline gives CDR1 LNHDA, CDR2 SQIVND (reference sequence). This CDR3 reads CASSIGAGGANYGYTF. Here the CDR3 DNA reads TGTGCCAGTAGTATCGGTGCAGGGGGCGCGAACTATGGCTACACCTTC.

The genes are TRBV5-5 and TRBJ2-3, with a weak D call TRBD2 (5 bases). This CDR3 has 15 residues. With 2 bases removed from V and 0 bases from J, the gap between germline ends came to 10 bases. Germline V CDR1 and CDR2: SGHKS, YYEKEE (reference sequence). The DNA of the CDR3 is TGTGCCAGCAGCTTCGGTCCTAGCAGCACAGATACGCAGTATTTT. Its protein is CASSFGPSSTDTQYF.

V is TRBV2 and J is TRBJ1-5, with D maybe TRBD1 (5 bases). CDR1 SNHLY and CDR2 FYNNEI come from the germline V gene. The CDR3 runs to 15 residues. V gave up 3 bases and J gave up 1 base, with 10 bases separating them. The CDR3 is CASSEGGRSNQPQHF. CDR3 nucleotide sequence: TGTGCCAGCAGTGAGGGGGGACGGAGCAATCAGCCCCAGCATTTT.

The chain links TRBV7-9 to TRBJ1-4; 7 bases are shared with TRBD1. The CDR3 totals 15 residues. V lost 1 base and J lost 13; bases outside the gene matches: 12. Germline V gene data show CDR1 as SEHNR and CDR2 as FQNEAQ (reference sequence). CDR3 in DNA: TGTGCCAGCAGCTTAGTGGACAGCCGGCAGGGGGGACTGTTTTTT. Translating gives CASSLVDSRQGGLFF.

There are a few counts of this clone. This sequence joins TRBV4-2 and TRBJ2-3; TRBD2 is a possible D gene (7 bases). This CDR3 has 16 amino acids. Trimming removed 0 bases at V and 2 bases at J, with 12 bases between. CDR1 and CDR2 (germline): LGHNA, YNFKEQ. CDR3 residues: CASSQEGGGLTDTQYF. Here the CDR3 DNA reads TGTGCCAGCAGCCAAGAAGGGGGGGGCCTCACAGATACGCAGTATTTT.